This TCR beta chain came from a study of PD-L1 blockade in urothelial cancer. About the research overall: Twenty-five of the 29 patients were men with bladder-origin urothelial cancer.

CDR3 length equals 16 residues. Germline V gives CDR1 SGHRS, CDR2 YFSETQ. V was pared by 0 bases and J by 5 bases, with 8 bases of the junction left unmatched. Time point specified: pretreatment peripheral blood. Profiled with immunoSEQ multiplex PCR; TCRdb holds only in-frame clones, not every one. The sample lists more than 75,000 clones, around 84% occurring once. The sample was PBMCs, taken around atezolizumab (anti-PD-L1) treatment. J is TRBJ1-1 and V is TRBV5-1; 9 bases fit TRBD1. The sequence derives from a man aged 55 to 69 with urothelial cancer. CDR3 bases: TGCGCCAGCAGCTTGGAGGCGACAGGGGGGGGTACTGAAGCTTTCTTT. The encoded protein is CASSLEATGGGTEAFF.